Presented here are 18 T cell receptor beta chains from one specimen sequenced in a study of identifying expanded T cells in peripheral blood (dated by TCRdb to about 2019). The protocol used for the library was the immunoSEQ multiplex PCR assay. Sourced from immuneACCESS, this table was stored by TCRdb with only in-frame sequences that have V and J called. A share of the clones is absent; for the studies checked, an unresolved V gene accounts for under half, and the remainder has no known explanation. This sample lists 70,000 to 95,000 clones; almost 90% were detected once. The biggest ten clones account for 3% to 5% of the sample. Sequenced sample: blood. Receptors originate from a person between 18 and 75 years old in good health.

CDR3 sequence: CATSRDTGEGEKLFF. The CDR3 DNA is TGTGCCACCAGCAGAGATACAGGGGAAGGCGAAAAACTGTTTTTT. V usage is TRBV15 and J usage is TRBJ1-4; the match to TRBD1 covers 7 bases. CDR1 is LNHNV, CDR2 YYDKDF, per germline (reference sequence). J was trimmed by 8 bases and V by 0 bases; bases with no gene match: 6. The CDR3 extends over 15 amino acids.

V is TRBV6-6 and J is TRBJ1-5; D not resolved. Trimming pared 2 bases from V and 5 bases from J, leaving 7 bases between. Germline CDR1 MNHNY, CDR2 SVGAGI (reference sequence). CDR3 length: 13 residues. DNA of the CDR3: TGTGCCAGCAGTTACACGGAGCATCAGCCCCAGCATTTT. This sequence encodes CASSYTEHQPQHF.

This clone was seen ten or more times. This rearrangement joins TRBV5-1 to TRBJ1-6; D unresolved. The CDR3 is made up of 15 amino acids. The ends were cut back, 4 bases at V and 0 bases at J, with 8 bases in the middle. Germline V gene lookup returns CDR1 SGHRS and CDR2 YFSETQ. The CDR3, as DNA: TGCGCCAGCAGCCACTCAAACTCCTATAATTCACCCCTCCACTTT. It encodes CASSHSNSYNSPLHF.

This chain links TRBV10-3 with TRBJ1-5; 8 bases are a match to TRBD1. J gave up 2 bases and V 3 bases, and 6 bases lay outside the gene matches. Germline V CDR1 and CDR2: ENHRY, SYGVKD. The CDR3 has 16 residues. CDR3 nucleotide sequence: TGTGCCATCAGTGATGACAGGGGAGGAGGCAATCAGCCCCAGCATTTT. Encoded protein: CAISDDRGGGNQPQHF.

CDR3 nucleotides: TGTGCCAGCAGTTCCTACAGGGGGCCCAACACCGGGGAGCTGTTTTTT. Protein sequence: CASSSYRGPNTGELFF. The J gene is TRBJ2-2, the V gene TRBV27, with TRBD1 identical over 9 bases. Germline assignment: CDR1 MNHEY and CDR2 SMNVEV (reference sequence). The ends lost 4 bases at V and 2 bases at J; junction bases unmatched: 5. The CDR3 has 16 residues.

This chain connects TRBV18 to TRBJ2-5; 8 bases match TRBD2. This CDR3 region has 15 residues. Unmatched junction bases numbered 7, after V lost 3 bases and J lost 4 bases. The germline gives CDR1 KGHSH, CDR2 LQKENI. CDR3 sequence (DNA): TGTGCCAGCTCACCTCCGGGAGGGAACAGAGAGACCCAGTACTTC. Its translation is CASSPPGGNRETQYF.

The J gene is TRBJ2-1, the V gene TRBV4-2, with D possibly matching TRBD1 (6 bases). Trimming took off 0 bases at V and 6 bases at J, with 15 bases between the two ends. This CDR3 is 16 amino acids long. The germline CDR1 and CDR2 sequences are LGHNA and YNFKEQ. Here the CDR3 reads CASSQDSRGHFNEQFF. CDR3 coding DNA: TGTGCCAGCAGCCAAGATAGCAGGGGCCACTTCAATGAGCAGTTCTTC.

This chain uses TRBV7-3 with TRBJ2-7; perhaps D is TRBD1 or TRBD2 (6 bases each). The V end lost 5 bases, the J end lost 0 bases, and 11 bases lay between the germline ends. The CDR3 has 14 residues. Germline assignment: CDR1 SGHTA and CDR2 FQGTGA. This CDR3 reads CASSLGGRSYEQYF. CDR3 bases: TGTGCCAGCAGCCTCGGGGGCCGCTCCTACGAGCAGTACTTC.

This chain links TRBV13 with TRBJ2-3, with 7 nucleotides matching TRBD2. The CDR3 is made up of 14 amino acids. J lost 3 bases, V lost 8 bases, and 8 bases had no gene match. From germline, CDR1 is PRHDT and CDR2 FYEKMQ (reference sequence). The CDR3 is CASRGEGETDTQYF. The CDR3 DNA reads TGTGCCAGCCGCGGGGAGGGCGAGACAGATACGCAGTATTTT.

The CDR3 protein is CASSPGRGSSGANVLTF. The CDR3 DNA sequence: TGTGCCAGCAGCCCGGGGAGGGGTTCGAGTGGGGCCAACGTCCTGACTTTC. V and J are TRBV5-4 and TRBJ2-6; 7 bases are shared with TRBD2. This CDR3 contains 17 residues. CDR1 is SGHNT, CDR2 YYREEE, per germline (reference sequence). V shed 4 bases and J 3 bases; nucleotides not matched to a gene: 10.

The CDR3 coding sequence is TGTGCCAGTAGTTTTTCGGCCGGGGCGACCTACGAGCAGTACTTC. Translating it yields CASSFSAGATYEQYF. The V call is TRBV19, the J call TRBJ2-7; D may be TRBD1 or TRBD2 (5 bases each). V was trimmed by 5 bases and J by 2 bases, leaving 16 bases between them. The germline CDR1 and CDR2 sequences are LNHDA and SQIVND (reference sequence). The CDR3 has 15 residues.

This rearrangement joins TRBV7-3 to TRBJ1-4, with D possibly matching TRBD1 (5 bases). V was clipped by 5 bases and J by 9 bases, with 28 bases between them. In germline, CDR1 is SGHTA, CDR2 FQGTGA. This CDR3 spans 18 amino acids. CDR3 in amino acids: CASSLRGTLGERLKKLFF. CDR3 bases: TGTGCCAGCAGCCTAAGGGGCACATTGGGGGAAAGGTTGAAAAAACTGTTTTTT.

The gene calls are TRBV6-1 and TRBJ2-4; 10 nucleotides agree with TRBD1. The CDR3 has 14 amino acids. V lost 7 bases, J lost 9 bases, and 9 bases stayed unmatched. The germline V gene encodes CDR1 MNHNS and CDR2 SASEGT. The CDR3 spells CASMGQGKFGIQYF. The CDR3, as DNA: TGTGCCAGCATGGGACAGGGGAAGTTTGGCATTCAGTACTTC.

The V gene is TRBV4-2, the J gene TRBJ1-2; D is undetermined. This CDR3 contains 14 residues. Per the germline V gene, CDR1 is LGHNA and CDR2 is YNFKEQ. V was clipped by 2 bases and J by 2 bases, with 9 bases between them. The CDR3 sequence is CASSQRARNYGYTF. The CDR3 DNA reads as TGTGCCAGCAGCCAACGGGCGAGAAACTATGGCTACACCTTC.

In its sample, this clone was seen a few times. This chain joins TRBV2 and TRBJ1-6; no reliable D call. Germline CDR1 SNHLY, CDR2 FYNNEI. V was pared by 4 bases and J by 4 bases, with 2 bases between. The CDR3 runs to 12 residues. The CDR3 DNA reads TGTGCCAGCAGTGCGTATAATTCACCCCTCCACTTT. It specifies CASSAYNSPLHF.

DNA for the CDR3: TGTGCCTGGAGTGTAACGGGCGGCCTTCTATCAGATACGCAGTATTTT. This gives the protein CAWSVTGGLLSDTQYF. The rearrangement joins TRBV30 to TRBJ2-3, with D unresolved. The V end lost 0 bases, the J end lost 4 bases, and 17 bases lay between the germline ends. Germline V gene lookup returns CDR1 GTSNPN and CDR2 SVGIG (reference sequence). The CDR3 has 16 amino acids.

This chain joins TRBV30 and TRBJ1-1, with D hard to call. The CDR3 extends over 12 amino acids. Germline-derived CDR1 and CDR2 are GTSNPN and SVGIG (reference sequence). Trimming stripped 3 bases from V and 1 base from J, with 6 bases between. CDR3 region: CAWRSRNTEAFF. CDR3 nucleotides: TGTGCCTGGAGGTCGAGGAACACTGAAGCTTTCTTT.

J is TRBJ2-7 and V is TRBV4-1; D not certain. Trimming removed 0 bases at V and 4 bases at J, with 10 bases between. The V gene's germline CDR1 is MGHRA and CDR2 YSYEKL. The CDR3 length is 14 residues. The CDR3 nucleotides are TGCGCCAGCAGCCAAGATCCAGCTACATACGAGCAGTACTTC. Residues: CASSQDPATYEQYF.